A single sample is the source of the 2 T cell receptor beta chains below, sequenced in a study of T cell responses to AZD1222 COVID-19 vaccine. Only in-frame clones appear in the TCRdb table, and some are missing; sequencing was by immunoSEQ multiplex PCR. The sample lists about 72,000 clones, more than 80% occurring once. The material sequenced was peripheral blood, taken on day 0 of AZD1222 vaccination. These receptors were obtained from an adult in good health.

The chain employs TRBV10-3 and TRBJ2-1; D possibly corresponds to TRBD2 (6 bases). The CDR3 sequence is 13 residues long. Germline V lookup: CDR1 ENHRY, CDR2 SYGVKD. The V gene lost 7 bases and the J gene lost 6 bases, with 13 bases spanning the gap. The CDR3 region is CAITPGEGNEQFF. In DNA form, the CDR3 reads TGTGCCATCACCCCGGGAGAGGGCAATGAGCAGTTCTTC.

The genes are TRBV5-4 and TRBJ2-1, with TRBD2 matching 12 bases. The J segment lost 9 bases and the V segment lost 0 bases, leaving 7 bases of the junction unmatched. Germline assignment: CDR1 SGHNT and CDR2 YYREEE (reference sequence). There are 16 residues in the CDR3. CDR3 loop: CASSLGRTSGIGEQFF. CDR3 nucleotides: TGTGCCAGCAGCTTGGGACGGACTAGCGGGATTGGTGAGCAGTTCTTC.